This T cell receptor (beta chain) is from a study of blood T cell repertoires in COVID-19. Overall study: Researchers got acute and convalescent COVID-19 samples from the United States, Italy and Spain. Sample material is recorded as cDNA or gDNA derived from T cells, B-cell-depleted T cells, or PBMCs.

Generated by immunoSEQ multiplex PCR, the TCRdb table keeps only in-frame clones and is missing some. The sample gives some 160,000 clones, about four fifths of which show up once; 2.5% to 3% is in the top ten. Trimming removed 4 bases from V and 6 bases from J, with 16 bases in between. The CDR3 loop spans 15 amino acids. Looked up from germline, CDR1 is KGHSH and CDR2 is LQKENI. The TCR originated in a woman aged 80 or over with COVID-19, enrolled during active disease. This rearrangement joins TRBV18 to TRBJ2-1, with TRBD2 as a possible D gene (6 bases). The sample taken for sequencing was peripheral blood. The CDR3 DNA reads as TGTGCCAGCTCACTTGGGACTGACAGCTTCAATGAGCAGTTCTTC. Translated: CASSLGTDSFNEQFF.